One and the same sample provided the 20 T cell receptor beta chains below, sequenced in a study of blood T cell repertoires in COVID-19. TCRdb's table, derived via immunoSEQ multiplex PCR, lists solely in-frame clones and lacks some. The sample has around 110,000 clones, 71% seen once. The sequencing sample was made of peripheral blood. The receptors derive from a human donor with acute or convalescent COVID-19. The donor label of this sample is uncertain.

To note about this clone: This sample also contains other DNA sequences that code for the same CDR3. Here the CDR3 DNA reads TGTGCCAGCAGTTTGACAGGGGACGGTGGCTACACCTTC. Protein product: CASSLTGDGGYTF. This chain links TRBV12-3 or TRBV12-4 with TRBJ1-2; the match to TRBD1 covers 8 bases. The CDR3 consists of 13 residues. V gave up 3 bases and J gave up 7 bases; unmatched junction bases: 4.

The rearrangement uses TRBV19 and TRBJ2-5; 11 positions agree with TRBD2. Trimming at V came to 7 bases and at J to 5 bases, leaving 3 bases not matched to a gene. CDR1 is LNHDA, CDR2 SQIVND, per germline (reference sequence). This CDR3 is 13 amino acids long. The DNA of the CDR3 is TGTGCCAGTATGACTAGCGGGGCTGAGACCCAGTACTTC. Its translation: CASMTSGAETQYF.

This clone has a single count. The gene calls are TRBV6-6 and TRBJ2-7; D might be TRBD1 (6 bases). Germline V gives CDR1 MNHNY, CDR2 SVGAGI (reference sequence). The CDR3 extends over 16 amino acids. Deletions cut 6 bases from V and 1 base from J, with 19 bases between. The CDR3 protein is CASRSLRGKGSYEQYF. The CDR3 bases are TGTGCCAGCAGATCGCTAAGGGGGAAGGGGTCCTACGAGCAGTACTTC.

A few counts support this clone. The V gene is TRBV30, the J gene TRBJ1-5; 7 positions agree with TRBD1. This CDR3 has 16 residues. The germline V gene has CDR1 GTSNPN and CDR2 SVGIG (reference sequence). Losses at the gene ends were 1 base for V and 3 bases for J; bases not matched to a gene: 9. The CDR3 DNA reads as TGTGCCTGGAGTGGTAAAGGGGGCGATTTCAATCAGCCCCAGCATTTT. It yields the protein CAWSGKGGDFNQPQHF.

A word on this clone: This specimen includes other DNA sequences encoding the same CDR3. The CDR3 loop is CASSYSRGTEAFF. In DNA, the CDR3 is TGTGCCAGCAGTTACTCTAGGGGCACTGAAGCTTTCTTT. This chain connects TRBV6-5 to TRBJ1-1; D possibly corresponds to TRBD1 (5 bases). V was trimmed by 0 bases and J by 4 bases, leaving 6 bases between them. The CDR3 spans 13 residues. Germline lookup yields CDR1 MNHEY and CDR2 SVGAGI.

The V gene is TRBV29-1, the J gene TRBJ2-7; 8 nucleotides match TRBD1. Germline V CDR1 and CDR2: SQVTM, ANQGSEA. V was clipped by 5 bases and J by 1 base; unmatched bases: 1. The CDR3 covers 12 residues. CDR3 nucleotides: TGCAGCGTTCGGGACAGGTCCTACGAGCAGTACTTC. Protein sequence: CSVRDRSYEQYF.

The V call is TRBV19, the J call TRBJ1-5; 10 bases map to TRBD1. Per germline, CDR1 LNHDA and CDR2 SQIVND (reference sequence). This CDR3 is 14 amino acids long. Losses at the gene ends were 7 bases for V and 2 bases for J; bases not matched to a gene: 2. CDR3 nucleotides: TGTGCCAGTACCGGGACAGGGGGCAATCAGCCCCAGCATTTT. Amino acids: CASTGTGGNQPQHF. The entire variable domain, with the rest obtained from reference TRBV19 and TRBJ1-5, is as follows: DGGITQSPKYLFRKEGQNVTLSCEQNLNHDAMYWYRQDPGQGLRLIYYSQIVNDFQKGDIAEGYSVSREKKESFPLTVTSAQKNPTAFYLCASTGTGGNQPQHFGDGTRLSIL.

The chain uses TRBV18 and TRBJ2-7, with TRBD1 matching over 8 bases. The ends lost 5 bases at V and 3 bases at J; junction bases unmatched: 6. CDR3 size: 14 residues. CDR1 KGHSH and CDR2 LQKENI come from the germline V gene. CDR3: CASSYGQGGYEQYV. CDR3 nucleotides: TGTGCCAGCTCATACGGACAGGGTGGCTACGAGCAGTACGTC.

This clone has more than one count but fewer than ten. The rearrangement joins TRBV28 to TRBJ2-7; 8 bases are shared with TRBD1. V trimming: 5 bases; J trimming: 7 bases; junction bases outside the gene matches: 10. This CDR3 contains 14 residues. The V gene's germline CDR1 is MDHEN and CDR2 SYDVKM. The CDR3 region is CASSIWTGSEEQYF. The CDR3 DNA reads TGTGCCAGCAGTATTTGGACAGGGTCGGAAGAGCAGTACTTC.

The CDR3 DNA reads as TGCGCCAGCAGCTCCTACAGGGGTTCCTACGAGCAGTACTTC. Translating it yields CASSSYRGSYEQYF. This chain connects TRBV5-1 to TRBJ2-7, with TRBD1 identical over 7 bases. Germline-derived CDR1 and CDR2 are SGHRS and YFSETQ. The CDR3 has 14 residues. With V trimmed by 3 bases and J by 1 base, 4 bases remained unmatched.

This clone was found a few times. This rearrangement joins TRBV3-1 (or the pseudogene TRBV3-2) to TRBJ2-1; D not resolved. Trimming took 8 bases from V and 0 from J, leaving 11 bases between them. Per germline, CDR1 LGHDT and CDR2 YNNKEL (reference sequence). This CDR3 contains 14 residues. The CDR3 spells CASSWAGSYNEQFF. The CDR3 coding sequence is TGTGCCAGCTCGTGGGCAGGCTCCTACAATGAGCAGTTCTTC.

The rearrangement joins TRBV10-2 to TRBJ2-1; 7 bases are a match to TRBD1. In germline, CDR1 is WSHSY, CDR2 SAAADI. CDR3 length: 15 residues. V shed 6 bases and J 4 bases; nucleotides not matched to a gene: 9. The CDR3 sequence is CASRISGTAYNEQFF. The CDR3 nucleotides read TGCGCCAGCAGAATTTCCGGGACAGCTTACAATGAGCAGTTCTTC.

The table lists this clone with a few counts. V usage is TRBV5-5 and J usage is TRBJ2-4, with TRBD1 matching 11 bases. The CDR3 totals 15 residues. CDR1 and CDR2 from the germline V gene are SGHKS and YYEKEE (reference sequence). Trimming at V came to 4 bases and at J to 5 bases, leaving 5 bases not matched to a gene. The CDR3 spells CASSLGQGAENIQYF. The CDR3, as DNA: TGTGCCAGCAGCCTCGGACAGGGGGCTGAAAACATTCAGTACTTC.

The CDR3 protein is CATRLRGNQPQHF. CDR3 DNA sequence: TGTGCCACCAGACTCAGGGGAAATCAGCCCCAGCATTTT. The genes are TRBV15 and TRBJ1-5, with D possibly TRBD1 on 6 matching bases. This CDR3 is built from 13 residues. The germline V and J ends were trimmed by 6 bases and 4 bases, with 10 bases remaining between them. CDR1 and CDR2 (germline): LNHNV, YYDKDF (reference sequence).

The CDR3 here is CASSLGDSARTGELFF. Here the CDR3 DNA reads TGTGCCAGCAGCTTAGGGGACAGTGCAAGAACCGGGGAGCTGTTTTTT. This chain connects TRBV7-9 to TRBJ2-2; 7 bases are shared with TRBD1. The ends lost 1 base at V and 5 bases at J; junction bases unmatched: 7. The CDR3 runs 16 residues. Germline CDR1 reads SEHNR; CDR2 reads FQNEAQ (reference sequence).

This clone was seen repeatedly, ten times or more. The V gene is TRBV10-2, the J gene TRBJ2-2; possibly TRBD2 for D (6 bases). The CDR3 covers 16 residues. V was clipped by 7 bases and J by 0 bases, with 15 bases between them. Germline CDR1 WSHSY, CDR2 SAAADI. The CDR3 DNA follows: TGCGCCAGCAATCGATTCGCGGGAACGAACACCGGGGAGCTGTTTTTT. Encoded protein: CASNRFAGTNTGELFF.

There are a few counts of this clone. The chain combines TRBV4-1 with TRBJ1-5, with D possibly being TRBD1 (5 bases). Per the germline V gene, CDR1 is MGHRA and CDR2 is YSYEKL. Trimming took off 7 bases at V and 6 bases at J, with 13 bases between the two ends. The CDR3 has 13 residues. The CDR3 region is CASTGGVGQPQHF. DNA for the CDR3: TGCGCCAGCACCGGGGGTGTAGGTCAGCCCCAGCATTTT.

The chain joins TRBV5-6 to TRBJ1-1; 7 nucleotides line up with TRBD1. Germline assignment: CDR1 SGHDT and CDR2 YYEEEE. The ends lost 0 bases at V and 6 bases at J; junction bases unmatched: 5. CDR3 size: 14 residues. The DNA of the CDR3 is TGTGCCAGCAGCTTGGTAGGGGGCCCCTCTGAAGCTTTCTTT. Amino acids: CASSLVGGPSEAFF.

CDR3 region: CASSLDGQGNSPLHF. Here the CDR3 DNA reads TGCGCCAGCAGCTTGGACGGACAGGGGAATTCACCCCTCCACTTT. This sequence joins TRBV5-1 and TRBJ1-6, with TRBD1 matching 9 bases. Germline loops: CDR1 SGHRS, CDR2 YFSETQ. This CDR3 region has 15 residues. With V trimmed by 0 bases and J by 7 bases, 2 bases remained unmatched.

The rearrangement uses TRBV5-1 and TRBJ2-6; 8 bases align to TRBD2. This CDR3 is built from 18 residues. Trimming at V came to 2 bases and at J to 0 bases, leaving 7 bases not matched to a gene. Germline V CDR1 and CDR2: SGHRS, YFSETQ. Here the CDR3 reads CASSFSAGGTSGANVLTF. For the CDR3, the DNA is TGCGCCAGCAGCTTCTCCGCGGGGGGTACCTCTGGGGCCAACGTCCTGACTTTC.